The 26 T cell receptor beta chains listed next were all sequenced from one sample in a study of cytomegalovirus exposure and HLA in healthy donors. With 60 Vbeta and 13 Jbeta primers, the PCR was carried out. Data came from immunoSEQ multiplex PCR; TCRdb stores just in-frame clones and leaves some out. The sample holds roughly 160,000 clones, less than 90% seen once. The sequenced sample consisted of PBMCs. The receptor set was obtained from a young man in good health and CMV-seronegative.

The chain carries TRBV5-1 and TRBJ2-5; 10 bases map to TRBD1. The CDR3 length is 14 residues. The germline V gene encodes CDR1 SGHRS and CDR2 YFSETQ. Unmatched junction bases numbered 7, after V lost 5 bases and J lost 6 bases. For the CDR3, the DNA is TGCGCCAGCAGACGGGACAGGGGCGAGAAGACCCAGTACTTC. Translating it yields CASRRDRGEKTQYF.

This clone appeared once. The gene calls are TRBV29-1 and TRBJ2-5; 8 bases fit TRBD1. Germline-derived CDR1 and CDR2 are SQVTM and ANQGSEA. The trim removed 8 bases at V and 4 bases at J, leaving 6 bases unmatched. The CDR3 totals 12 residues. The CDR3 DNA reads TGCAGCTTCAGGGGGCAGGCAGAGACCCAGTACTTC. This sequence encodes CSFRGQAETQYF.

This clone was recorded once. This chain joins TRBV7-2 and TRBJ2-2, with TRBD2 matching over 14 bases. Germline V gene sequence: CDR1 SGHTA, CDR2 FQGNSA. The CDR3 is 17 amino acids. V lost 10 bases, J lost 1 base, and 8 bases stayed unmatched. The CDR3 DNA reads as TGTGCCACCCCGACTAGCGGGGGGGGCGGGAACACCGGGGAGCTGTTTTTT. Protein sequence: CATPTSGGGGNTGELFF.

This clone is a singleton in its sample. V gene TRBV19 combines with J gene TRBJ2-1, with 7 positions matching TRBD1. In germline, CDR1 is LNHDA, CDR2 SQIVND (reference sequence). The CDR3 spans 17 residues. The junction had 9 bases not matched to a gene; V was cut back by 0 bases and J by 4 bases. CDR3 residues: CASSIDGNRGVYNEQFF. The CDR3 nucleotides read TGTGCCAGTAGTATAGATGGGAACAGGGGTGTATACAATGAGCAGTTCTTC.

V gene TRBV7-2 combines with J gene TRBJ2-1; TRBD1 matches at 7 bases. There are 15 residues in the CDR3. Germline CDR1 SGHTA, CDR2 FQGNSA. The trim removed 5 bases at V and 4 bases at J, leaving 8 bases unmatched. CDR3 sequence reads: CASSPTGTDYNEQFF. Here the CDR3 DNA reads TGTGCCAGCAGCCCGACCGGGACAGATTACAATGAGCAGTTCTTC.

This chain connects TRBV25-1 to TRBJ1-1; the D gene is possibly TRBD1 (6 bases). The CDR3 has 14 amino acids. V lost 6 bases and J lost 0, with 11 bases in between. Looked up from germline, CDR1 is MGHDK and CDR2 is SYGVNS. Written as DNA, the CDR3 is TGTGCCAGCAGCCTGACAGGCTTGAACACTGAAGCTTTCTTT. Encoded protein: CASSLTGLNTEAFF. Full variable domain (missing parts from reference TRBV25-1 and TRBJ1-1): EADIYQTPRYLVIGTGKKITLECSQTMGHDKMYWYQQDPGMELHLIHYSYGVNSTEKGDLSSESTVSRIRTEHFPLTLESARPSHTSQYLCASSLTGLNTEAFFGQGTRLTVV.

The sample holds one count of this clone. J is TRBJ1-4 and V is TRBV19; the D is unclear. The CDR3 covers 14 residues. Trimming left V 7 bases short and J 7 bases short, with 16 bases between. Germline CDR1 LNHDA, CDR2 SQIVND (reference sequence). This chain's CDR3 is CASIPPGRGEKLFF. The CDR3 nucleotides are TGTGCCAGTATCCCCCCCGGGAGAGGTGAAAAACTGTTTTTT.

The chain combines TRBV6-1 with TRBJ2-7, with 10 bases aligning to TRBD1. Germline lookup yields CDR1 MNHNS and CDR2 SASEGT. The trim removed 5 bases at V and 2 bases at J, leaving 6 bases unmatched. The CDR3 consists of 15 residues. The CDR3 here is CASSFRDRGAYEQYF. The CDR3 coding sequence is TGTGCCAGCAGTTTCCGGGACAGGGGAGCCTACGAGCAGTACTTC.

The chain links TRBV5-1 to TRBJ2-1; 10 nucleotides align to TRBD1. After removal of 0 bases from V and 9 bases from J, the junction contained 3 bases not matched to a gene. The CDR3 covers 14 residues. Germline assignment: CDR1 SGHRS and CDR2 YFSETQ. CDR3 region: CASSLGQGASEQFF. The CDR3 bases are TGCGCCAGCAGCTTGGGACAGGGGGCGAGTGAGCAGTTCTTC.

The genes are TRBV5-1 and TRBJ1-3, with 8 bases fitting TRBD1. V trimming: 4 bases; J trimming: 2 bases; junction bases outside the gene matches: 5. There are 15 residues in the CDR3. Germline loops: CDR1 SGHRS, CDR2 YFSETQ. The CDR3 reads CASSIDRGAGNTIYF. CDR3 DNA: TGCGCCAGCAGCATCGACAGGGGAGCTGGAAACACCATATATTTT.

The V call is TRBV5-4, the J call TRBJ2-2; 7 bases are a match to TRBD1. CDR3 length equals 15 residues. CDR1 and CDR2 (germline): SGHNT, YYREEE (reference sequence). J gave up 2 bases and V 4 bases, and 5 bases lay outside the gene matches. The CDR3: CASSVRQGNTGELFF. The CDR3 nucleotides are TGTGCCAGCAGCGTCAGACAGGGTAACACCGGGGAGCTGTTTTTT.

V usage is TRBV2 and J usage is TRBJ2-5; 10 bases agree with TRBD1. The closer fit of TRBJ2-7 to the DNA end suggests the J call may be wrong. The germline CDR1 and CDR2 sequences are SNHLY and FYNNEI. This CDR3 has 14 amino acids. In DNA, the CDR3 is TGTGCCAGCAGTGGAAGGGACAGGGGTAACGAGCAGTACTTC. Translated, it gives CASSGRDRGNEQYF.

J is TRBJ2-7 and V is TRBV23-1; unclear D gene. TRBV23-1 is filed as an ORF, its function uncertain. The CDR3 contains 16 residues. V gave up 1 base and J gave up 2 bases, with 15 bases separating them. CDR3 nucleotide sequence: TGCGCCAGCAGTCAATATTCACCTAAAAGAACCTACGAGCAGTACTTC. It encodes CASSQYSPKRTYEQYF.

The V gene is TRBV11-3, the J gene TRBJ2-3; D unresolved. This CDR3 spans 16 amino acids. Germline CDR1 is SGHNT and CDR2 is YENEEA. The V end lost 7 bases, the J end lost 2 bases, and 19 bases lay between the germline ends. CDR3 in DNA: TGTGCCAGCACTCACGGCCCGACTTTACTCACAGATACGCAGTATTTT. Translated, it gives CASTHGPTLLTDTQYF.

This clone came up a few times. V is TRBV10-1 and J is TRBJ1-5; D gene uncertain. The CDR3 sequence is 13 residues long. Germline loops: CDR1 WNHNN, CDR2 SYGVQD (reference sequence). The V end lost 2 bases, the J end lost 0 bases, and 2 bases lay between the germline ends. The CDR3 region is CASSERSNQPQHF. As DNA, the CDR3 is TGCGCCAGCAGTGAGCGTAGCAATCAGCCCCAGCATTTT.

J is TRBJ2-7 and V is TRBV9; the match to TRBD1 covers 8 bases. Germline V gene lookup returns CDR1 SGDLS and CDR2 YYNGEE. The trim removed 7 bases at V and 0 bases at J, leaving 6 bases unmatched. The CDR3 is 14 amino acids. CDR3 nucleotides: TGTGCCAGCGGGCCCGGACAGGGCTCCTACGAGCAGTACTTC. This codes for CASGPGQGSYEQYF.

Here the CDR3 reads CASSLRLAGYNEQFF. The DNA for the CDR3 is TGTGCCAGCAGTTTACGTCTAGCGGGGTACAATGAGCAGTTCTTC. This chain joins TRBV28 and TRBJ2-1, with 9 nucleotides matching TRBD2. CDR3 size: 15 residues. The J segment lost 4 bases and the V segment lost 2 bases, leaving 3 bases of the junction unmatched. The germline gives CDR1 MDHEN, CDR2 SYDVKM.

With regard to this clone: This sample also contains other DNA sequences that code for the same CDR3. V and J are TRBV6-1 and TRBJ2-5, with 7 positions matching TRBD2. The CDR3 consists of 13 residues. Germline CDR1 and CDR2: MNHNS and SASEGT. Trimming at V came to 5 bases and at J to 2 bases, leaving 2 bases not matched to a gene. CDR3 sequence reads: CASSPSGQETQYF. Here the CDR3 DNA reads TGTGCCAGCAGTCCTAGCGGACAAGAGACCCAGTACTTC.

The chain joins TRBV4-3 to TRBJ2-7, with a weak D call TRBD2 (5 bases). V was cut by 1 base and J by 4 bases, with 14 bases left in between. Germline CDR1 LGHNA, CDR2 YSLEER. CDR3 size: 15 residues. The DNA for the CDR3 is TGCGCCAGCAGCCAAGGGACGACCGGGGAATACGAGCAGTACTTC. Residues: CASSQGTTGEYEQYF.

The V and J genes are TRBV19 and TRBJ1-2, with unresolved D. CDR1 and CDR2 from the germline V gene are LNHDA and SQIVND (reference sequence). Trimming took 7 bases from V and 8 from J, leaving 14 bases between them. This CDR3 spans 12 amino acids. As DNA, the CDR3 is TGTGCCAGTACCCCCGGCGGGCTAGGCTACACCTTC. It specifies CASTPGGLGYTF.

The chain's CDR3 is CASSSRLKRGPYEQYF. CDR3 DNA: TGTGCCAGCAGTTCCCGCCTGAAGCGCGGTCCCTACGAGCAGTACTTC. This sequence joins TRBV7-6 and TRBJ2-7, with unresolved D. V was clipped by 6 bases and J by 2 bases, with 20 bases between them. CDR3 size: 16 residues. Germline V gene lookup returns CDR1 SGHVS and CDR2 FNYEAQ.

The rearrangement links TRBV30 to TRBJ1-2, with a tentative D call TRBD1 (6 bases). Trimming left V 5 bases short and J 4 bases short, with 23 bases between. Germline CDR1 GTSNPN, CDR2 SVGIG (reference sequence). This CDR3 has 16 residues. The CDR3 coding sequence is TGTGCCTGGTTTGTTATCTTGGACAGAATCAGCTATGGCTACACCTTC. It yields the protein CAWFVILDRISYGYTF.

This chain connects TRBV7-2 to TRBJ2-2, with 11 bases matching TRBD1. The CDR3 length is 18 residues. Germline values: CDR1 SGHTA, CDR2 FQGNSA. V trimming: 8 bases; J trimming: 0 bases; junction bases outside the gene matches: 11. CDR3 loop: CASGIPGQGESNTGELFF. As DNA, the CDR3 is TGTGCCAGCGGGATCCCGGGACAGGGGGAATCGAACACCGGGGAGCTGTTTTTT. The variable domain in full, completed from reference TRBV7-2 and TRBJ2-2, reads GAGVSQSPSNKVTEKGKDVELRCDPISGHTALYWYRQSLGQGLEFLIYFQGNSAPDKSGLPSDRFSAERTGGSVSTLTIQRTQQEDSAVYLCASGIPGQGESNTGELFFGEGSRLTVL.

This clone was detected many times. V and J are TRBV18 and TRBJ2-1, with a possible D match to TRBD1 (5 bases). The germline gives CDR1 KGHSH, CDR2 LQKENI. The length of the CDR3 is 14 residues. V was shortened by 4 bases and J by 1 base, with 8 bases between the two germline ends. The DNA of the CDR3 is TGTGCCAGCTCACGTCCAGGGTCCTACAATGAGCAGTTCTTC. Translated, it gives CASSRPGSYNEQFF. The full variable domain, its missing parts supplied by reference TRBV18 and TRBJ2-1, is NAGVMQNPRHLVRRRGQEARLRCSPMKGHSHVYWYRQLPEEGLKFMVYLQKENIIDESGMPKERFSAEFPKEGPSILRIQQVVRGDSAAYFCASSRPGSYNEQFFGPGTRLTVL.

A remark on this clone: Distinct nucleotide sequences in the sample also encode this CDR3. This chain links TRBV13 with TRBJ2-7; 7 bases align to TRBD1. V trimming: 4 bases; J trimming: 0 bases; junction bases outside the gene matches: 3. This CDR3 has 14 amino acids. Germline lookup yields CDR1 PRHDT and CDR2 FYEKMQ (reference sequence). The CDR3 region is CASSSRGSSYEQYF. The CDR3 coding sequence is TGTGCCAGCAGCTCCAGGGGGAGCTCCTACGAGCAGTACTTC.

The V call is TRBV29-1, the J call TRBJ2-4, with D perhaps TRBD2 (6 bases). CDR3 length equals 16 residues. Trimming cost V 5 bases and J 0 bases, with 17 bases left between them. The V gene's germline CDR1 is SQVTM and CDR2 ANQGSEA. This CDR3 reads CSVLGGSLGAKNIQYF. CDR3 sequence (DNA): TGCAGCGTTCTAGGAGGGTCGTTAGGAGCCAAAAACATTCAGTACTTC. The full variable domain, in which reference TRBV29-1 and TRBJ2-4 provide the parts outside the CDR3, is SAVISQKPSRDICQRGTSLTIQCQVDSQVTMMFWYRQQPGQSLTLIATANQGSEATYESGFVIDKFPISRPNLTFSTLTVSNMSPEDSSIYLCSVLGGSLGAKNIQYFGAGTRLSVL.